Presented here are 13 T cell receptor beta chains from one specimen sequenced in a study of vaccination and CD4 T cells after COVID-19. Cultured CD4+ T-cell DNA underwent Oncomine TCR Beta short-read sequencing. TCRdb processed the PCR reads anew with MiXCR; each CDR3 protein has one entry. The table has about 19,000 distinct CDR3 sequences, 20% to 25% seen once; the top ten hold 7.8%. Treatment of the sample: roughly 11-day PBMC culture with coronavirus spike peptide pools or control peptides (ViraFEST assay). Which antigens these TCRs recognize remains unknown. The sequencing input was cultured CD4+ T cells from blood. The receptors stem from a human donor with COVID-19.

There are a few counts of this clonotype. V is TRBV6-1 and J is TRBJ1-2; 7 bases are shared with TRBD1. This CDR3 spans 14 amino acids. Germline V gene data show CDR1 as MNHNS and CDR2 as SASEGT. The J segment lost 5 bases and the V segment lost 8 bases, leaving 11 bases of the junction unmatched. CDR3 sequence reads: CASSNGQGDYGYTF. The CDR3 nucleotides are TGTGCCAGCTCAAACGGGCAGGGGGATTATGGCTACACCTTC.

This sequence joins TRBV5-4 and TRBJ1-2; D is ambiguous. V lost 0 bases to trimming and J lost 0 bases, with 6 bases between them. In germline, CDR1 is SGHNT, CDR2 YYREEE (reference sequence). The CDR3 sequence is 14 residues long. CDR3 loop: CASSLVGPNYGYTF. The CDR3 DNA sequence: TGTGCCAGCAGCTTGGTGGGTCCTAACTATGGCTACACCTTC. Full variable domain (outside the CDR3, taken from reference TRBV5-4 and TRBJ1-2): ETGVTQSPTHLIKTRGQQVTLRCSSQSGHNTVSWYQQALGQGPQFIFQYYREEENGRGNFPPRFSGLQFPNYSSELNVNALELDDSALYLCASSLVGPNYGYTFGSGTRLTVV.

This clonotype was observed a handful of times. V is TRBV11-2 and J is TRBJ1-2; D not certain. CDR3 size: 14 residues. Trimming removed 1 base from V and 3 bases from J, with 9 bases in between. The germline V gene has CDR1 SGHAT and CDR2 FQNNGV. The CDR3 region is CASSLGRVDYGYTF. As DNA, the CDR3 is TGTGCCAGCAGCTTAGGTCGAGTCGACTATGGCTACACCTTC.

The chain employs TRBV7-2 and TRBJ2-1; D is unresolved. The ends were cut back, 2 bases at V and 9 bases at J, with 11 bases in the middle. The CDR3 consists of 13 residues. Germline loops: CDR1 SGHTA, CDR2 FQGNSA. The CDR3 reads CASSLLAVGEQFF. In DNA form, the CDR3 reads TGTGCCAGCAGCTTATTGGCGGTAGGTGAGCAGTTCTTC.

This clonotype was counted a few times. The chain is built from TRBV6-1 and TRBJ1-3; the D is unclear. From germline, CDR1 is MNHNS and CDR2 SASEGT. CDR3 length: 11 residues. V was shortened by 10 bases and J by 4 bases, with 8 bases between the two germline ends. The CDR3 is CATLLGNTIYF. The CDR3 nucleotides are TGTGCCACCTTATTGGGAAACACCATATATTTT.

As to this clonotype: Mismatch with germline at one junction end may stem from a read error. The gene calls are TRBV12-3 or TRBV12-4 and TRBJ2-1; D gene uncertain. The CDR3 extends over 14 amino acids. The DNA for the CDR3 is TGTGCCAGCAGGCGGACCGAGTCCTCCAATGAGCAGTTCTTC. Protein: CASRRTESSNEQFF.

Only a few counts were recorded for this clonotype. This chain joins TRBV11-1 and TRBJ2-7, with D tentatively TRBD1 (5 bases). Trimming took 0 bases from V and 4 from J, leaving 13 bases between them. Looked up from germline, CDR1 is SGHAT and CDR2 is FQDESV (reference sequence). This CDR3 contains 15 residues. CDR3 coding DNA: TGTGCCAGCAGCTTAGCGCAGGGTGGGCGTTACGAGCAGTACTTC. Protein product: CASSLAQGGRYEQYF.

The rearrangement joins TRBV6-1 to TRBJ1-1; unclear D gene. CDR1 is MNHNS and CDR2 is SASEGT in the germline V gene. The CDR3 runs 14 residues. The V end lost 6 bases, the J end lost 0 bases, and 11 bases lay between the germline ends. The CDR3 here is CASSRAFVNTEAFF. The CDR3, as DNA: TGTGCCAGCAGCCGAGCGTTTGTGAACACTGAAGCTTTCTTT.

This clonotype was seen a handful of times. The chain joins TRBV20-1 to TRBJ2-3; TRBD2 aligns across 10 bases. The CDR3 consists of 13 residues. CDR1 and CDR2 from the germline V gene are DFQATT and SNEGSKA (reference sequence). Germline trimming cut 4 bases from V and 7 bases from J; bases unmatched to any gene: 5. The CDR3 DNA follows: TGCAGTGCTATGGGACTAGCGATGAATACGCAGTATTTT. Its translation: CSAMGLAMNTQYF.

The rearrangement links TRBV28 to TRBJ2-7, with D hard to call. CDR1 and CDR2 (germline): MDHEN, SYDVKM. CDR3 length equals 11 residues. Trimming took off 5 bases at V and 2 bases at J, with 4 bases between the two ends. The CDR3 DNA reads TGTGCCAGCAGTAAAGCCTACGAGCAGTACTTC. It yields the protein CASSKAYEQYF.

This clonotype showed up just a few times. The rearrangement joins TRBV2 to TRBJ2-2; D is possibly TRBD1 (6 bases). Between the trimmed V and J ends, which lost 2 bases and 7 bases, there was a span of 17 bases. This CDR3 spans 16 amino acids. Germline-derived CDR1 and CDR2 are SNHLY and FYNNEI. The CDR3 bases are TGTGCCAGCAGTGAATCGTTTGTGGGGGCGGGCGGGGAGCTGTTTTTT. It is translated as CASSESFVGAGGELFF.

The V gene is TRBV20-1, the J gene TRBJ1-5, with 12 bases lining up with TRBD1. With the DNA end fitting TRBJ2-3 better, the J assignment may be wrong. The CDR3 loop spans 16 amino acids. The V gene's germline CDR1 is DFQATT and CDR2 SNEGSKA (reference sequence). Written as DNA, the CDR3 is TGCAGTGCTAGGGGACCGGGACAGGGGGCTTGGCAGCCCCAGTATTTT. Its protein is CSARGPGQGAWQPQYF.

This clonotype came up a few times. The chain joins TRBV30 to TRBJ2-5; weak D call: TRBD1 (5 bases). Germline lookup yields CDR1 GTSNPN and CDR2 SVGIG (reference sequence). V lost 1 base and J 4 bases, leaving 10 bases between the germline ends. The CDR3 contains 13 residues. The CDR3 here is CAWSGQLGETQYF. The CDR3 coding sequence is TGTGCCTGGAGTGGACAGTTGGGAGAGACCCAGTACTTC.